This is a list of T cell receptor beta chains from one sample in a study of cytomegalovirus exposure and HLA in healthy donors. Repertoires were generated with immunoSEQ multiplex PCR, while TCRdb's copy carries only in-frame clones and drops some. There are 55,000 to 70,000 clones in the sample; 75% to 85% occur only once, and about 8% lies in the top ten. Sequencing was carried out using PBMCs. All receptors come from a man younger than 35 in good health and CMV-seropositive. Each CDR3 is given with its conserved first and last residue. Each record gives: V gene, D gene, clone size, J gene, CDR3 protein, CDR3 DNA. The D gene is left open where the match is weak. Clone size appears in some rows only: once, few, many, or a class for an expanded clone.

TRBV30	TRBD2	once	TRBJ2-1	CAWSFSGGAVFF	TGTGCCTGGAGCTTTAGCGGGGGGGCAGTATTCTTC
TRBV7-6	.	.	TRBJ1-2	CASSLATARGNYGYTF	TGTGCCAGCAGCTTAGCGACAGCCCGAGGAAACTATGGCTACACCTTC
TRBV27	TRBD1	.	TRBJ1-5	CASSSTGQPQHF	TGTGCCAGCAGTTCGACAGGGCAGCCCCAGCATTTT
TRBV7-8	TRBD1	.	TRBJ1-1	CASSPRTGITEAFF	TGTGCCAGCAGCCCAAGGACAGGGATAACTGAAGCTTTCTTT
TRBV25-1	.	.	TRBJ2-7	CASSEFSGYEQYF	TGTGCCAGCAGTGAATTTTCCGGGTACGAGCAGTACTTC
TRBV7-6	.	.	TRBJ2-7	CASSLGLADSYEQYF	TGTGCCAGCAGCTTAGGGCTAGCCGACTCCTACGAGCAGTACTTC
TRBV6-4	TRBD2	few	TRBJ2-3	CASSDSAGAEDTQYF	TGTGCCAGCAGTGACTCAGCGGGGGCGGAAGATACGCAGTATTTT
TRBV6-1	.	.	TRBJ2-7	CASSGYTRGASYEQYF	TGTGCCAGCAGTGGCTATACTCGGGGGGCCTCCTACGAGCAGTACTTC
TRBV6-4	TRBD1	.	TRBJ2-1	CASSADRDANEQFF	TGTGCCAGCAGTGCTGACAGGGATGCGAATGAGCAGTTCTTC
TRBV2	.	.	TRBJ1-5	CASSPSGNQPQHF	TGTGCCAGCAGTCCCTCGGGGAATCAGCCCCAGCATTTT
TRBV7-9	.	.	TRBJ1-1	CASSPEAARGAFF	TGTGCCAGCAGCCCAGAGGCAGCCAGGGGAGCTTTCTTT
TRBV7-2	TRBD2	.	TRBJ2-1	CASSSRLARAYNEQFF	TGTGCCAGCAGCTCTCGACTAGCGCGAGCCTACAATGAGCAGTTCTTC
TRBV4-2	.	.	TRBJ2-7	CASSQDYQREQYF	TGTGCCAGCAGCCAAGATTACCAGCGCGAGCAGTACTTC
TRBV4-1	.	few	TRBJ1-5	CASSQVDSFNQPQHF	TGCGCCAGCAGCCAGGTCGATAGTTTCAATCAGCCCCAGCATTTT
TRBV6-1	.	.	TRBJ2-5	CASRTGETQYF	TGTGCCAGCAGAACCGGGGAGACCCAGTACTTC
TRBV9	TRBD1	.	TRBJ2-7	CASSVDPTGAGEQYF	TGTGCCAGCAGCGTAGACCCAACAGGGGCTGGCGAGCAGTACTTC
TRBV29-1	TRBD2	.	TRBJ2-3	CSVGLAGGRDTQYF	TGCAGCGTCGGACTAGCGGGGGGTAGAGATACGCAGTATTTT
TRBV25-1	TRBD2	.	TRBJ2-2	CASTRLAGDTGELFF	TGTGCCAGCACCAGACTAGCGGGAGACACCGGGGAGCTGTTTTTT
TRBV28	.	.	TRBJ1-4	CASSGGSGVEKLFF	TGTGCCAGCAGTGGGGGATCGGGGGTTGAAAAACTGTTTTTT
TRBV7-9	.	.	TRBJ2-7	CASSALVYEQYF	TGTGCCAGCAGCGCATTAGTCTACGAGCAGTACTTC
TRBV29-1	TRBD1	.	TRBJ2-5	CSAPGGAAEETQYF	TGCAGCGCCCCAGGGGGCGCAGCCGAAGAGACCCAGTACTTC
TRBV5-1	.	.	TRBJ2-7	CASSFGTEQYF	TGCGCCAGCAGCTTTGGGACAGAGCAGTACTTC